Presented here are 21 T cell receptor beta chains from one specimen sequenced in a study of blood T cell repertoires in COVID-19. Assay: immunoSEQ multiplex PCR; the TCRdb copy retains only in-frame clones and omits some. The sample carries 250,000 to 350,000 clones, roughly nine tenths recorded once. The sample taken for sequencing was peripheral blood. These receptors came from a man younger than 30 who had recovered from COVID-19.

The genes are TRBV4-3 and TRBJ2-7, with D maybe TRBD1 (5 bases). Germline assignment: CDR1 LGHNA and CDR2 YSLEER. V dropped 1 base and J dropped 5 bases, with 21 bases sitting between them. CDR3 length: 17 amino acids. CDR3 sequence (DNA): TGCGCCAGCAGCCAAGGCGCCGGGTGGACAAAGGACCACGAGCAGTACTTC. Translated: CASSQGAGWTKDHEQYF.

The chain combines TRBV5-1 with TRBJ2-1, with TRBD1 matching over 11 bases. Germline V CDR1 and CDR2: SGHRS, YFSETQ. The ends lost 0 bases at V and 6 bases at J; junction bases unmatched: 5. The CDR3 has 16 amino acids. In DNA form, the CDR3 reads TGCGCCAGCAGCTTGGAGGGACAGGGGGTCGCCAATGAGCAGTTCTTC. Encoded protein: CASSLEGQGVANEQFF.

The chain combines TRBV7-2 with TRBJ2-5, with a tentative D call TRBD2 (6 bases). The germline V gene encodes CDR1 SGHTA and CDR2 FQGNSA. This CDR3 has 17 amino acids. V lost 0 bases and J lost 2, with 16 bases in between. For the CDR3, the DNA is TGTGCCAGCAGCTTAGCGGAGTTAGCGGACGTACAAGAGACCCAGTACTTC. Protein sequence: CASSLAELADVQETQYF.

This chain joins TRBV12-3 or TRBV12-4 and TRBJ2-5, with 9 nucleotides matching TRBD1. This CDR3 has 13 residues. The trim removed 7 bases at V and 4 bases at J, leaving 4 bases unmatched. CDR3 DNA: TGTGCCAGCATGACAGGGGGAGGAGAGACCCAGTACTTC. Translated, it gives CASMTGGGETQYF.

The chain combines TRBV27 with TRBJ2-7; 7 bases line up with TRBD1. This CDR3 comprises 13 residues. CDR1 is MNHEY and CDR2 is SMNVEV in the germline V gene (reference sequence). The V gene end was trimmed by 5 bases and the J gene end by 3 bases; junction bases not matched to a gene: 4. As DNA, the CDR3 is TGTGCCAGCAGTCCTAGACAGGGCTACGAGCAGTACTTC. As protein: CASSPRQGYEQYF.

The chain joins TRBV18 to TRBJ1-4, with 9 nucleotides matching TRBD1. V lost 5 bases and J lost 5; bases outside the gene matches: 6. Germline lookup yields CDR1 KGHSH and CDR2 LQKENI. The CDR3 extends over 15 amino acids. The CDR3 DNA follows: TGTGCCAGCTCAAAGGCCGGGACAGGGAATGAAAAACTGTTTTTT. Its translation is CASSKAGTGNEKLFF.

The rearrangement joins TRBV27 to TRBJ2-3; the D gene is possibly TRBD2 (7 bases). Trimming cost V 7 bases and J 1 base, with 24 bases left between them. CDR3 length: 18 amino acids. Germline CDR1 is MNHEY and CDR2 is SMNVEV (reference sequence). CDR3 coding DNA: TGTGCCAGCACCCCGGGGGCGGGAGTAATCGGAGGCACAGATACGCAGTATTTT. Translation: CASTPGAGVIGGTDTQYF.

The chain combines TRBV18 with TRBJ2-7, with 8 bases matching TRBD1. V was clipped by 4 bases and J by 1 base; unmatched bases: 3. Germline CDR1 reads KGHSH; CDR2 reads LQKENI. The CDR3 contains 14 residues. The CDR3 DNA sequence: TGTGCCAGCTCACGGCAGGGGGCATCCTACGAGCAGTACTTC. Its translation: CASSRQGASYEQYF.

The rearrangement uses TRBV28 and TRBJ1-2; 7 nucleotides agree with TRBD1. This CDR3 has 13 residues. Looked up from germline, CDR1 is MDHEN and CDR2 is SYDVKM. Trimming took 3 bases from V and 8 from J; bases not matched to a gene: 6. CDR3: CASSFEGARGYTF. The CDR3 nucleotides read TGTGCCAGCAGTTTTGAGGGGGCTCGAGGCTACACCTTC.

This chain links TRBV5-1 with TRBJ1-3; D is unresolved. This CDR3 region has 15 residues. The V end lost 0 bases, the J end lost 4 bases, and 11 bases lay between the germline ends. Germline CDR1 SGHRS, CDR2 YFSETQ. CDR3 residues: CASSLDSPAGNTIYF. The CDR3 bases are TGCGCCAGCAGCTTGGACAGTCCTGCCGGAAACACCATATATTTT. The full variable domain, its missing parts supplied by reference TRBV5-1 and TRBJ1-3, is KAGVTQTPRYLIKTRGQQVTLSCSPISGHRSVSWYQQTPGQGLQFLFEYFSETQRNKGNFPGRFSGRQFSNSRSEMNVSTLELGDSALYLCASSLDSPAGNTIYFGEGSWLTVV.

V and J are TRBV20-1 and TRBJ2-1; D gene ambiguous. The CDR3 is 11 residues long. The ends were cut back, 3 bases at V and 5 bases at J, with 5 bases in the middle. Germline V gene sequence: CDR1 DFQATT, CDR2 SNEGSKA (reference sequence). The CDR3 region is CSASSNNEQFF. The CDR3, as DNA: TGCAGTGCTAGCTCTAACAATGAGCAGTTCTTC.

The V and J genes are TRBV28 and TRBJ1-1; no clear D. V was clipped by 1 base and J by 5 bases, with 14 bases between them. Germline V lookup: CDR1 MDHEN, CDR2 SYDVKM. CDR3 size: 15 residues. The CDR3 spells CASSLFLSGRTEAFF. The CDR3 DNA sequence: TGTGCCAGCAGTTTATTCCTCTCGGGTAGGACTGAAGCTTTCTTT.

The V gene is TRBV19, the J gene TRBJ2-7; D possibly corresponds to TRBD1 (5 bases). V was shortened by 7 bases and J by 0 bases, with 13 bases between the two germline ends. Germline V gives CDR1 LNHDA, CDR2 SQIVND (reference sequence). The CDR3 runs 14 residues. The CDR3 DNA follows: TGTGCCAGTAAGGGGTCAGGGCCCTCCTACGAGCAGTACTTC. Protein: CASKGSGPSYEQYF.

The V gene is TRBV5-5, the J gene TRBJ2-1; possibly TRBD1 for D (6 bases). CDR1 and CDR2 (germline): SGHKS, YYEKEE (reference sequence). This CDR3 has 16 amino acids. V was cut by 4 bases and J by 3 bases, with 17 bases left in between. The CDR3 loop is CASSDSPGAYYNEQFF. The DNA for the CDR3 is TGTGCCAGCAGCGATAGTCCAGGGGCTTACTACAATGAGCAGTTCTTC.

The V and J genes are TRBV2 and TRBJ1-4; 10 bases align to TRBD1. V trimming: 6 bases; J trimming: 5 bases; junction bases outside the gene matches: 3. From germline, CDR1 is SNHLY and CDR2 FYNNEI. This CDR3 is 14 amino acids long. The CDR3 sequence: CASSDRGRNEKLFF. The DNA of the CDR3 is TGTGCCAGCAGCGACAGGGGGCGAAATGAAAAACTGTTTTTT.

The chain joins TRBV6-6 to TRBJ1-3; the D is unclear. Per the germline V gene, CDR1 is MNHNY and CDR2 is SVGAGI (reference sequence). This CDR3 has 13 amino acids. The V gene lost 7 bases and the J gene lost 1 base, with 8 bases spanning the gap. The CDR3 DNA reads as TGTGCCAGCAAGGAGGGATCTGGAAACACCATATATTTT. Translated, it gives CASKEGSGNTIYF.

A single count supports this clone. The chain carries TRBV5-1 and TRBJ2-1, with a tentative D call TRBD1 (6 bases). Per the germline V gene, CDR1 is SGHRS and CDR2 is YFSETQ. Trimming removed 0 bases at V and 3 bases at J, with 10 bases between. This CDR3 is built from 15 residues. CDR3 sequence (DNA): TGCGCCAGCAGCTTGGACAGGGCGGACTACAATGAGCAGTTCTTC. This sequence encodes CASSLDRADYNEQFF.

The rearrangement links TRBV2 to TRBJ1-1; D remains unclear. The germline gives CDR1 SNHLY, CDR2 FYNNEI. Trimming left V 4 bases short and J 1 base short, with 7 bases between. The CDR3 is 13 amino acids. The CDR3 sequence is CASSGAPNTEAFF. The CDR3 nucleotides are TGTGCCAGCAGTGGGGCCCCGAACACTGAAGCTTTCTTT. Filled out from reference TRBV2 and TRBJ1-1, the complete variable domain reads EPEVTQTPSHQVTQMGQEVILRCVPISNHLYFYWYRQILGQKVEFLVSFYNNEISEKSEIFDDQFSVERPDGSNFTLKIRSTKLEDSAMYFCASSGAPNTEAFFGQGTRLTVV.

The V call is TRBV5-1, the J call TRBJ2-7; 10 nucleotides match TRBD1. The CDR3 is made up of 15 amino acids. The J segment lost 2 bases and the V segment lost 4 bases, leaving 6 bases of the junction unmatched. Germline V gene sequence: CDR1 SGHRS, CDR2 YFSETQ. CDR3 sequence reads: CASSRGQGVPYEQYF. The CDR3 DNA reads TGCGCCAGCAGCAGAGGACAGGGGGTGCCCTACGAGCAGTACTTC.

The chain is built from TRBV6-6 and TRBJ1-2; D remains unclear. CDR1 and CDR2 from the germline V gene are MNHNY and SVGAGI (reference sequence). The CDR3 totals 14 residues. With 7 bases removed from V and 4 bases from J, the gap between germline ends came to 16 bases. The CDR3 coding sequence is TGTGCCAGCACCGACCCGGCAGCGAGCTATGGCTACACCTTC. Translated, it gives CASTDPAASYGYTF.

V gene TRBV6-5 combines with J gene TRBJ1-1, with TRBD1 as a possible D gene (6 bases). This CDR3 has 12 residues. CDR1 and CDR2 (germline): MNHEY, SVGAGI. The ends were cut back, 6 bases at V and 4 bases at J, with 9 bases in the middle. CDR3 in amino acids: CASREDSTEAFF. The CDR3 bases are TGTGCCAGCAGAGAGGACAGCACTGAAGCTTTCTTT.